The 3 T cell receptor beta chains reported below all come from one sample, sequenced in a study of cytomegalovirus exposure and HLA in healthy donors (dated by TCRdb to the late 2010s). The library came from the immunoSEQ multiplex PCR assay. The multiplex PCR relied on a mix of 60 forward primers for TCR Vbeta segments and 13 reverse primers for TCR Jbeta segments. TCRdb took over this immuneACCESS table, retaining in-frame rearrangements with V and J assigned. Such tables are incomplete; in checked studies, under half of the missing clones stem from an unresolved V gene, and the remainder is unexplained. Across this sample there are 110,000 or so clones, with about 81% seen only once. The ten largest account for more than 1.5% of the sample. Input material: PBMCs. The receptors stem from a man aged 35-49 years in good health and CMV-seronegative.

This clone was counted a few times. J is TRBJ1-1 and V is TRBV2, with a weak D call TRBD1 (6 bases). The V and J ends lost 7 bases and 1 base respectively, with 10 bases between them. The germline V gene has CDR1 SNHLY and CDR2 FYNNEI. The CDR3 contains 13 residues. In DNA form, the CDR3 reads TGTGCCAGCACCTGGGGGCAGAACACTGAAGCTTTCTTT. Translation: CASTWGQNTEAFF.

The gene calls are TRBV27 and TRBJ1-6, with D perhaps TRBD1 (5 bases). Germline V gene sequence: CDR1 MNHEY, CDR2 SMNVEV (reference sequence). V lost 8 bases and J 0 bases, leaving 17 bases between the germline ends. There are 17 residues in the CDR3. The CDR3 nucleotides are TGTGCCAGCTCACTTAGACAGCCTAGCTCCTATAATTCACCCCTCCACTTT. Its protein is CASSLRQPSSYNSPLHF.

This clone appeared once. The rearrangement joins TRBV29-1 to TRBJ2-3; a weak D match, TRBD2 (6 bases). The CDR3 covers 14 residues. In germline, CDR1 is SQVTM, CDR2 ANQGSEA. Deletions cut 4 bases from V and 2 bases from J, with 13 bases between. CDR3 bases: TGCAGCGTTGCGGGACTCCTAAACACAGATACGCAGTATTTT. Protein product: CSVAGLLNTDTQYF.